This TCR beta chain was documented in a study of PD-1 blockade in classical Hodgkin lymphoma (TCRdb year 2020). Regarding the complete study: Nivolumab dosing was 3 mg/kg intravenously every 2 weeks, continuing until either disease progression or unacceptable toxicity. A peripheral blood immune signature of response to PD-1 blockade in classical Hodgkin lymphoma was defined using TCR beta sequencing and CyTOF. On the study overall, not on this receptor specifically: Patients starting nivolumab less than 1 year after ASCT had lower diversity and were excluded from later analyses to avoid confounding by immune reconstitution. Among trial patients, those achieving complete response had baseline diversity similar to that of newly diagnosed patients, while diversity was significantly lower in partial responders and progressors. Only a single clinical trial cohort was studied, and what caused the repertoire differences, possibly disease activity or prior therapy, remained undefined. By C4D1, a significant rise was seen in CD4+ TCR diversity but not in CD8+ TCR diversity (p=0.0027 vs p=0.16), and the rise was most apparent among complete responders (p=0.02). Baseline TCR diversity was reported as lower in newly diagnosed patients than in healthy donors, and lower still in relapsed/refractory patients.

V loses 9 bases of germline sequence and J loses 7 bases, and the interval between the two ends is 18 bases. The CDR3 starts with the cysteine, ends with the phenylalanine, and has 13 residues. Of all the DNA, just the CDR3 is kept, 39 bases in frame from base 1. From the germline V gene, CDR1 is SGHNT and CDR2 is YENEEA. Genomic DNA was isolated using the Qiagen DNeasy kit from unsorted PBMCs as well as from negatively selected CD4+ and CD8+ fractions. Using primers that anneal to V and J segments, immunoSEQ multiplex PCR amplified the TCR beta CDR3 regions. A synthetic immune receptor repertoire was used to minimize amplification bias, and any remaining bias was removed computationally after sequencing. The authors' analysis ran thus. Repertoire diversity was quantified as the Shannon entropy index using custom Python scripts. Unsorted, CD4+ and CD8+ repertoires were examined separately, except in combined analyses, for which CD4+ and CD8+ sequences were merged in silico. Clonal expansion was defined as a frequency increase of at least 2-fold after treatment compared with C1D1, and clones undetected at baseline were assigned a pseudocount of 0.5. Singleton clones were defined as clones with 0 or 1 copy at C1D1, and non-singleton clones were defined as clones with 2 or more copies. Clones expanded in unsorted samples were labelled as CD4+, CD8+ or unknown by matching protein sequences in sorted samples from the same patient. Wilcoxon tests were applied to paired samples to test diversity changes from C1D1 to C4D1. Imported from immuneACCESS, the table was reduced by TCRdb to in-frame sequences with V and J called. These copies leave out some clones; in studies compared against another copy, an unresolved V gene accounts for under half, and the cause of the remainder is not known. The V and J calls and the clone size are those of that table, but D and trimming were determined from the DNA. This sample gives over 85,000 clones in total; 75% to 95% of them show up just once. Together, the top ten hold 2.5% to 3.5% of the sample.

Sample time point, as interpreted from the label and publication: cycle 4 day 1 (C4D1), after five to seven weeks of nivolumab. Every trial patient had relapsed after autologous stem cell transplantation, and cohorts A, B and C differed in prior brentuximab vedotin exposure. The trial cohort included 45 to 65 patients with relapsed/refractory classical Hodgkin lymphoma, and each patient had a best overall response of complete response, partial response or progressive disease. Trial patients were treated with single-agent nivolumab in the multi-cohort phase II CheckMate 205 trial. An independent review committee assessed best overall response by applying the 2007 International Working Group response criteria. Trial PBMCs were collected just before the start of nivolumab (C1D1) and during therapy at cycle 2 day 1 and cycle 4 day 1. Peripheral blood was collected in 8 mL Vacutainer Cell Preparation Tubes, from which PBMCs were isolated by centrifugation and then cryopreserved.

Concerning this clone: Its binding antigen is unknown. No per-base quality is available; no much larger clone lies one base away.

Material: peripheral blood mononuclear cells (PBMCs), obtained before the fourth cycle of nivolumab. This receptor was obtained from a human donor with classical Hodgkin lymphoma. The rearranged segments are TRBV11-3 and TRBJ1-1; the D gene is possibly TRBD1, with 6 bases matching. The bases read TGTGCCAGTTCGATGTCCGGGGGCAATGAAGCTTTCTTT. Its protein product is CASSMSGGNEAFF.